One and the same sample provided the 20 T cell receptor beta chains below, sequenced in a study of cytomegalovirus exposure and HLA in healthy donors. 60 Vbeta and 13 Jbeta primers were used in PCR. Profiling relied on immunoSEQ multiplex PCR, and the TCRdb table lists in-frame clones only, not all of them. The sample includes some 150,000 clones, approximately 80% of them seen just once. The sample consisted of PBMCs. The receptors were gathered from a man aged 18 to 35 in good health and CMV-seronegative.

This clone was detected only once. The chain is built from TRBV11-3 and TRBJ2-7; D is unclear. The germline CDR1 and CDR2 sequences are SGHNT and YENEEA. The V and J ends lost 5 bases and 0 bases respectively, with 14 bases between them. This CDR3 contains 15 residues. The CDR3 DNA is TGTGCCAGCAGCCCCGACACCGGTAGCTCCTACGAGCAGTACTTC. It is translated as CASSPDTGSSYEQYF.

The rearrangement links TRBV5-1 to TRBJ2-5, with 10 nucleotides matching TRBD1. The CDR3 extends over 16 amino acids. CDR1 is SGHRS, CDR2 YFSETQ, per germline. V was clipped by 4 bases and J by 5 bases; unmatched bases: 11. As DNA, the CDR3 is TGCGCCAGCAGCCCGAGGGCGGGGACAGGGGCTGAGACCCAGTACTTC. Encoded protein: CASSPRAGTGAETQYF.

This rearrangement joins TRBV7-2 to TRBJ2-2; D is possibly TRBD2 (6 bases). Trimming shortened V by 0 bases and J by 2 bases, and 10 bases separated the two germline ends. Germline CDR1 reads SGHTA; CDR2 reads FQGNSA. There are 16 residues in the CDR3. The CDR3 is CASSLARGDNTGELFF. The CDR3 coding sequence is TGTGCCAGCAGCTTAGCGCGGGGAGATAACACCGGGGAGCTGTTTTTT. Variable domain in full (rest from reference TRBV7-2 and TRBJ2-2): GAGVSQSPSNKVTEKGKDVELRCDPISGHTALYWYRQSLGQGLEFLIYFQGNSAPDKSGLPSDRFSAERTGGSVSTLTIQRTQQEDSAVYLCASSLARGDNTGELFFGEGSRLTVL.

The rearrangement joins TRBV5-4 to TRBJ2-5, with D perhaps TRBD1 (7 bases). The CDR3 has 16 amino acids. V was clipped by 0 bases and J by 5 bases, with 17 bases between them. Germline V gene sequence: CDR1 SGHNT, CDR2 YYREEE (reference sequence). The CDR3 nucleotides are TGTGCCAGCAGCTTGGGTTTTGTCAGGGGGGAGGAGACCCAGTACTTC. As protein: CASSLGFVRGEETQYF.

The CDR3 DNA reads as TGTGCCAGCAAAACAGCATCCTACGAGCAGTACTTC. It translates to CASKTASYEQYF. The chain joins TRBV2 to TRBJ2-5; D is uncertain. The J call could be wrong; TRBJ2-7 is a better fit for the DNA end. CDR1 SNHLY and CDR2 FYNNEI come from the germline V gene. This CDR3 comprises 12 residues.

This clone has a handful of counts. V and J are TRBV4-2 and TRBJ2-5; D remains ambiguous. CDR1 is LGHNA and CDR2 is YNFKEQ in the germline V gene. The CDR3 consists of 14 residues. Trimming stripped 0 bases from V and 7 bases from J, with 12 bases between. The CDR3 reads CASSQEMLPGTQYF. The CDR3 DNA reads TGTGCCAGCAGCCAAGAAATGCTACCAGGGACCCAGTACTTC.

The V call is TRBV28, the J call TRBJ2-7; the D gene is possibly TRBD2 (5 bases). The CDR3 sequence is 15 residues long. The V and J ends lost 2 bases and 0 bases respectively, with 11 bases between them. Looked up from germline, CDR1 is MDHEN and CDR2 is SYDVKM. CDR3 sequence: CASSLSGSLSYEQYF. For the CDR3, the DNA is TGTGCCAGCAGTTTAAGTGGGAGCCTCTCCTACGAGCAGTACTTC.

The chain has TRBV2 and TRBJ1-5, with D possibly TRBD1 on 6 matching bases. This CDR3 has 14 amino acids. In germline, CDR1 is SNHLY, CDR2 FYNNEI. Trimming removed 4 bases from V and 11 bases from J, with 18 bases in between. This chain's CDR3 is CASSGGTRQPSQHF. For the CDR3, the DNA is TGTGCCAGCAGTGGAGGGACACGACAACCGTCCCAGCATTTT.

DNA of the CDR3: TGCGCCAGCAGCCGCGAAGGACAGGGTGGAGGCTACACCTTC. As protein: CASSREGQGGGYTF. V is TRBV5-1 and J is TRBJ1-2; 8 bases are shared with TRBD1. Germline-derived CDR1 and CDR2 are SGHRS and YFSETQ. With 4 bases clipped from V and 8 bases from J, the junction kept 10 bases outside the gene matches. This CDR3 contains 14 residues.

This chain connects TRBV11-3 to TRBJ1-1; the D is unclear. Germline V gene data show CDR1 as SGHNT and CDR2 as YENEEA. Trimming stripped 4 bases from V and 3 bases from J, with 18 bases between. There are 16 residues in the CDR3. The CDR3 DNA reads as TGTGCCAGCAGCTCCGGGATCGGCCAGGATGACACTGAAGCTTTCTTT. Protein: CASSSGIGQDDTEAFF.

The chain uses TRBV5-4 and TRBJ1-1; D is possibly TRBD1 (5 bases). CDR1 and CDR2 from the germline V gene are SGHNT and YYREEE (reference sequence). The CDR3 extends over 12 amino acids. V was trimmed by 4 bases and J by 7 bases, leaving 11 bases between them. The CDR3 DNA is TGTGCCAGCAGCGCCAACAGGAATGAAGCTTTCTTT. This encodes CASSANRNEAFF.

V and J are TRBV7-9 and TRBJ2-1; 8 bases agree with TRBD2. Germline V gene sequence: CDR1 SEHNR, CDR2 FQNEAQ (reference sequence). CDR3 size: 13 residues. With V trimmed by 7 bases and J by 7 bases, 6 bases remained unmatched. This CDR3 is CASTGLARNEQFF. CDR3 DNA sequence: TGTGCCAGCACAGGACTAGCTAGGAATGAGCAGTTCTTC.

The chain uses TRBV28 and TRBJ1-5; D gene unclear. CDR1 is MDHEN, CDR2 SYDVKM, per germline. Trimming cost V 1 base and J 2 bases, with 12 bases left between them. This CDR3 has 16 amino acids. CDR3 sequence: CASSLSAQAGNQPQHF. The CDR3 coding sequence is TGTGCCAGCAGTTTATCGGCCCAGGCTGGCAATCAGCCCCAGCATTTT. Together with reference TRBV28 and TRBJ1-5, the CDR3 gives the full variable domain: DVKVTQSSRYLVKRTGEKVFLECVQDMDHENMFWYRQDPGLGLRLIYFSYDVKMKEKGDIPEGYSVSREKKERFSLILESASTNQTSMYLCASSLSAQAGNQPQHFGDGTRLSIL.

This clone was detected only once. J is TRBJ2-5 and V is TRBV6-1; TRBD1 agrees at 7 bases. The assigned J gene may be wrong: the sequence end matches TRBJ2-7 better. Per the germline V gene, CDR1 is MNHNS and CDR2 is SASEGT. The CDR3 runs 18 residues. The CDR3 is CASSEVVTVGQAEDEQYF. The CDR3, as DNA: TGTGCCAGCAGTGAAGTCGTTACGGTAGGACAGGCCGAGGACGAGCAGTACTTC.

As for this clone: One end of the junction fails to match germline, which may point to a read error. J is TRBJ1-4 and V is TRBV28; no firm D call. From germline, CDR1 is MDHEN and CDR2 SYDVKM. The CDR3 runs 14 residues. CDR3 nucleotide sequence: TGTGCCAGCACCTTGGCAAGCCCGGGTGAAAAACTGCTTTTT. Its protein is CASTLASPGEKLLF.

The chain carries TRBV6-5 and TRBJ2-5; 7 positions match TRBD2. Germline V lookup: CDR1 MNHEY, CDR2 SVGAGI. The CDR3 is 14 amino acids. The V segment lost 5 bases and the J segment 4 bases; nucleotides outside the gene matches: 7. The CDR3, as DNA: TGTGCCAGCAGTCCCCGGCGCGGGAGAGAGACCCAGTACTTC. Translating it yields CASSPRRGRETQYF.

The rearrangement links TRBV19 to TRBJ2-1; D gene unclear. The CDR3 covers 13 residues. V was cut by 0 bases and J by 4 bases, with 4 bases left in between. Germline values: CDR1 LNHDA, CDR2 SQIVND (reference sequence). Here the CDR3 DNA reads TGTGCCAGTAGTATAGACACATACAATGAGCAGTTCTTC. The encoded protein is CASSIDTYNEQFF.

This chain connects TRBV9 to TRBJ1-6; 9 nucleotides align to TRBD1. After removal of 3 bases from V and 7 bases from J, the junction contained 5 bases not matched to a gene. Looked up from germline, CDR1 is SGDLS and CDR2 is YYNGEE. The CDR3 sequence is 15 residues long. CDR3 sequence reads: CASSGDGTGNSPLHF. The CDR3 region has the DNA TGTGCCAGCAGCGGGGACGGGACAGGGAATTCACCCCTCCACTTT.

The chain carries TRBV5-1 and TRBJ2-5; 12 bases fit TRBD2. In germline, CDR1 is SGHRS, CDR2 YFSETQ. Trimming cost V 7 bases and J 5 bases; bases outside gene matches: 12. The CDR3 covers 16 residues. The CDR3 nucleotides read TGCGCCAGCCACCGGGCTAGCGGGGGGGCCGGGGAGACCCAGTACTTC. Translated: CASHRASGGAGETQYF.

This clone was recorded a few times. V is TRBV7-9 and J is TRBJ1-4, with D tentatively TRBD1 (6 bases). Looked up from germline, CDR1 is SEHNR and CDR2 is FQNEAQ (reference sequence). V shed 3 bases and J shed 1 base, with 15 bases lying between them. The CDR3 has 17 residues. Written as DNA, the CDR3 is TGTGCCAGCAGCTTTGGGGTCAGCAGGGGAACTAATGAAAAACTGTTTTTT. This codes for CASSFGVSRGTNEKLFF.